The 25 T cell receptor beta chains listed next were all sequenced from one sample in a study of blood T cell repertoires in COVID-19. Using immunoSEQ multiplex PCR, the repertoire was profiled, and TCRdb retains in-frame clones only, with some absent. In the table there are approximately 150,000 clones, over 80% of which are singletons. Input material: peripheral blood. Receptors originate from a woman aged 80 or older with COVID-19, enrolled during active disease.

The chain recombines TRBV6-5 with TRBJ1-1; the match to TRBD1 covers 8 bases. Germline CDR1 is MNHEY and CDR2 is SVGAGI. After removal of 6 bases from V and 5 bases from J, the junction contained 8 bases not matched to a gene. There are 14 residues in the CDR3. CDR3 sequence: CASSIDRGGTEAFF. The CDR3 DNA reads TGTGCCAGCAGCATCGACAGGGGAGGGACTGAAGCTTTCTTT.

The rearrangement uses TRBV18 and TRBJ1-1; unclear D gene. The CDR3 loop spans 12 amino acids. Trimming cost V 6 bases and J 4 bases, with 9 bases left between them. Per the germline V gene, CDR1 is KGHSH and CDR2 is LQKENI. CDR3 coding DNA: TGTGCCAGCTCCGGGTCGGGCACTGAAGCTTTCTTT. Residues: CASSGSGTEAFF.

The rearrangement links TRBV9 to TRBJ1-2; 7 positions agree with TRBD1. The CDR3 is made up of 17 amino acids. V lost 3 bases to trimming and J lost 4 bases; unmatched junction nucleotides: 15. Germline CDR1 is SGDLS and CDR2 is YYNGEE. DNA of the CDR3: TGTGCCAGCAGCGCGGAGGTGGGCAGGGGGGTTATCTATGGCTACACCTTC. This translates into CASSAEVGRGVIYGYTF.

CDR3 coding DNA: TGTGCCAGTACCCAGACAGGGGGCTATGGCTACACCTTC. Protein sequence: CASTQTGGYGYTF. The rearrangement uses TRBV19 and TRBJ1-2; 9 positions agree with TRBD1. CDR1 LNHDA and CDR2 SQIVND come from the germline V gene (reference sequence). V shed 7 bases and J 4 bases; nucleotides not matched to a gene: 4. The CDR3 consists of 13 residues.

This chain joins TRBV7-8 and TRBJ1-4, with D tentatively TRBD1 (6 bases). The germline V gene encodes CDR1 SGHVS and CDR2 FQNEAQ. The CDR3 loop spans 15 amino acids. V lost 1 base and J lost 7, with 13 bases in between. DNA of the CDR3: TGTGCCAGCAGCTTAGTCCCCAGGGGTAGTGAAAAACTGTTTTTT. Its translation: CASSLVPRGSEKLFF.

This chain connects TRBV2 to TRBJ2-3; TRBD1 matches at 8 bases. Trimming removed 6 bases from V and 5 bases from J; junction bases left unmatched: 7. CDR1 and CDR2 (germline): SNHLY, FYNNEI. The CDR3 runs to 14 residues. The CDR3 DNA sequence: TGTGCCAGCAGCTTGGACAGGGCAGGAGATACGCAGTATTTT. This translates into CASSLDRAGDTQYF. Using reference TRBV2 and TRBJ2-3 for the parts outside the CDR3, the full variable domain is EPEVTQTPSHQVTQMGQEVILRCVPISNHLYFYWYRQILGQKVEFLVSFYNNEISEKSEIFDDQFSVERPDGSNFTLKIRSTKLEDSAMYFCASSLDRAGDTQYFGPGTRLTVL.

The J gene is TRBJ1-2, the V gene TRBV6-5; 9 nucleotides match TRBD1. J was trimmed by 5 bases and V by 2 bases; bases with no gene match: 3. The germline V gene has CDR1 MNHEY and CDR2 SVGAGI. CDR3 length equals 14 residues. Here the CDR3 DNA reads TGTGCCAGCAGTTACGACGGGACAGGGTATGGCTACACCTTC. Translating it yields CASSYDGTGYGYTF.

The chain uses TRBV19 and TRBJ1-3, with 10 positions matching TRBD1. CDR1 is LNHDA, CDR2 SQIVND, per germline (reference sequence). This CDR3 region has 16 residues. Trimming cost V 5 bases and J 1 base; bases outside gene matches: 5. CDR3 bases: TGTGCCAGTAGTGACAGGGGGCTTGGGTCTGGAAACACCATATATTTT. Protein product: CASSDRGLGSGNTIYF.

The chain uses TRBV4-1 and TRBJ2-3; 11 bases agree with TRBD2. V trimming: 1 base; J trimming: 4 bases; junction bases outside the gene matches: 10. Germline V gene data show CDR1 as MGHRA and CDR2 as YSYEKL. This CDR3 is built from 18 residues. For the CDR3, the DNA is TGCGCCAGCAGCCAAGCCCTAGCGGGAGGTTTGAGTTCAGATACGCAGTATTTT. Amino acids: CASSQALAGGLSSDTQYF.

The rearrangement joins TRBV7-9 to TRBJ1-2, with 7 bases lining up with TRBD1. The CDR3 length is 17 residues. V lost 2 bases, J lost 4 bases, and 13 bases stayed unmatched. CDR1 and CDR2 (germline): SEHNR, FQNEAQ (reference sequence). The CDR3: CASSLSGSGRGTYGYTF. The CDR3 bases are TGTGCCAGCAGCTTAAGCGGGTCGGGCAGGGGGACCTATGGCTACACCTTC.

The chain has TRBV4-1 and TRBJ1-5; TRBD1 aligns across 8 bases. The germline V gene encodes CDR1 MGHRA and CDR2 YSYEKL. Unmatched junction bases numbered 5, after V lost 0 bases and J lost 4 bases. This CDR3 region has 16 residues. The DNA for the CDR3 is TGCGCCAGCAGCCAAGATGACAGGGGAAAAAATCAGCCCCAGCATTTT. This gives the protein CASSQDDRGKNQPQHF.

The chain combines TRBV4-2 with TRBJ2-5, with D maybe TRBD1 (6 bases). CDR3 length equals 14 residues. Germline CDR1 and CDR2: LGHNA and YNFKEQ. V lost 4 bases and J lost 3, with 12 bases in between. The CDR3 coding sequence is TGTGCCAGCAGCCGAGCGGACAGTGAAGAGACCCAGTACTTC. It encodes CASSRADSEETQYF.

This clone occurred once. The chain uses TRBV3-1 (or the pseudogene TRBV3-2) and TRBJ2-1; 8 bases are a match to TRBD2. The CDR3 sequence is 15 residues long. The junction had 9 bases not matched to a gene; V was cut back by 5 bases and J by 6 bases. Germline CDR1 is LGHDT and CDR2 is YNNKEL (reference sequence). The CDR3 DNA follows: TGTGCCAGCAGCGTTCCCGGGACTAGATCCAATGAGCAGTTCTTC. It encodes CASSVPGTRSNEQFF.

This clone was observed a single time. V is TRBV24-1 and J is TRBJ2-7; 9 positions agree with TRBD1. The CDR3 loop spans 15 amino acids. The germline gives CDR1 KGHDR, CDR2 SFDVKD. V was pared by 5 bases and J by 0 bases, with 4 bases of the junction left unmatched. CDR3 bases: TGTGCCACCAGTGGCGGGACAGGGAGCTCCTACGAGCAGTACTTC. Translation: CATSGGTGSSYEQYF.

In its sample, this clone was seen once. The chain joins TRBV5-8 to TRBJ2-5; a possible D gene is TRBD2 (5 bases). The CDR3 is 16 residues long. Germline V gene lookup returns CDR1 SGHTS and CDR2 YDEGEE. V gave up 2 bases and J gave up 3 bases, with 17 bases separating them. The CDR3, as DNA: TGTGCCAGCAGCTTAGCGGTGCGCCGCGACAAAGAGACCCAGTACTTC. It yields the protein CASSLAVRRDKETQYF.

The chain has TRBV3-1 (or the pseudogene TRBV3-2) and TRBJ1-6, with D uncertain. Germline V gives CDR1 LGHDT, CDR2 YNNKEL (reference sequence). V lost 4 bases and J lost 9, with 16 bases in between. The CDR3 consists of 15 residues. The CDR3 spells CASSPPRGTSSPLHF. CDR3 bases: TGTGCCAGCAGCCCCCCCCGGGGAACGAGTTCACCCCTCCACTTT.

The V call is TRBV6-5, the J call TRBJ1-5; D perhaps matches TRBD1 (5 bases). The germline V gene encodes CDR1 MNHEY and CDR2 SVGAGI. V dropped 6 bases and J dropped 5 bases, with 14 bases sitting between them. This CDR3 is built from 14 residues. The CDR3 DNA follows: TGTGCCAGCAGATCCACAGGCCTAGATCAGCCCCAGCATTTT. Protein product: CASRSTGLDQPQHF.

This chain joins TRBV10-3 and TRBJ2-7; 11 bases are shared with TRBD1. This CDR3 has 13 amino acids. V gave up 7 bases and J gave up 2 bases; unmatched junction bases: 1. In germline, CDR1 is ENHRY, CDR2 SYGVKD. CDR3 DNA: TGTGCCATCAAGGGACAGGGGGCCTACGAGCAGTACTTC. This codes for CAIKGQGAYEQYF.

The chain combines TRBV5-1 with TRBJ1-3; D remains unclear. Trimming removed 4 bases at V and 12 bases at J, with 14 bases between. CDR1 and CDR2 (germline): SGHRS, YFSETQ. The length of the CDR3 is 12 residues. CDR3 coding DNA: TGCGCCAGCAGCCTCCCGTCTCCCGTCATATATTTT. This sequence encodes CASSLPSPVIYF. Filled out from reference TRBV5-1 and TRBJ1-3, the complete variable domain reads KAGVTQTPRYLIKTRGQQVTLSCSPISGHRSVSWYQQTPGQGLQFLFEYFSETQRNKGNFPGRFSGRQFSNSRSEMNVSTLELGDSALYLCASSLPSPVIYFGEGSWLTVV.

This chain connects TRBV28 to TRBJ2-2; D not resolved. This CDR3 has 13 amino acids. CDR1 MDHEN and CDR2 SYDVKM come from the germline V gene. Trimming removed 6 bases from V and 3 bases from J, with 8 bases in between. The CDR3 DNA sequence: TGTGCCAGCAGACTTCTACACACCGGGGAGCTGTTTTTT. This gives the protein CASRLLHTGELFF.

The chain links TRBV5-4 to TRBJ2-7, with 9 bases identical to TRBD1. The CDR3 runs 15 residues. CDR1 and CDR2 (germline): SGHNT, YYREEE (reference sequence). Unmatched junction bases numbered 7, after V lost 1 base and J lost 5 bases. The CDR3 bases are TGTGCCAGCAGCTTGCCGGGGACAGGGTCCCACGAGCAGTACTTC. Translating gives CASSLPGTGSHEQYF.

This clone has only one observation. This chain connects TRBV19 to TRBJ2-3; D is possibly TRBD1 (5 bases). Germline assignment: CDR1 LNHDA and CDR2 SQIVND (reference sequence). V was shortened by 9 bases and J by 2 bases, with 15 bases between the two germline ends. The CDR3 contains 14 residues. CDR3 amino acids: CASRVGASTDTQYF. The CDR3 coding sequence is TGTGCCAGCCGGGTAGGGGCATCCACAGATACGCAGTATTTT.

V gene TRBV6-5 combines with J gene TRBJ1-6; D is undetermined. The CDR3 runs 16 residues. V was trimmed by 1 base and J by 0 bases, leaving 7 bases between them. Germline CDR1 reads MNHEY; CDR2 reads SVGAGI. The CDR3 loop is CASSYFGSSYNSPLHF. The CDR3, as DNA: TGTGCCAGCAGTTACTTTGGGAGCTCCTATAATTCACCCCTCCACTTT.

CDR3 protein: CASSLIPTGNTEAFF. In DNA form, the CDR3 reads TGTGCCAGCAGCTTGATTCCGACGGGGAACACTGAAGCTTTCTTT. The chain carries TRBV5-6 and TRBJ1-1; no definite D call. Germline CDR1 SGHDT, CDR2 YYEEEE. CDR3 length: 15 residues. Between the trimmed V and J ends, which lost 1 base and 1 base, there was a span of 11 bases.

In its sample, this clone was seen once. CDR3 amino acids: CASSLTGLAGLEQFF. The DNA for the CDR3 is TGTGCCAGCAGCCTAACGGGACTAGCGGGGTTGGAGCAGTTCTTC. The chain employs TRBV2 and TRBJ2-1; 13 bases match TRBD2. With V trimmed by 6 bases and J by 10 bases, 9 bases remained unmatched. This CDR3 is built from 15 residues. Germline CDR1 reads SNHLY; CDR2 reads FYNNEI.